Below are 32 T cell receptor beta chains sequenced from a single sample in a study of shared clonotypes between healthy human individuals (dated by TCRdb to the early 2020s). The library was made by the immunoSEQ multiplex PCR assay. The immuneACCESS repertoire file appears here via TCRdb, limited to in-frame rearrangements. These files lack a portion of the clones; in checked studies, under half of the deficit traces to unresolved V genes, and the cause of the others is not known. The sample includes about 660,000 clones, with roughly 70% observed a single time. More than 1.5% of the sample is taken by the ten largest. The sequenced sample was memory CD4+ T cells sorted from blood. In light of the paper, this sample's cell subset or site label describes: CD45RA-negative fraction. These receptors all stem from a woman in her 30s in good health.

V gene TRBV19 combines with J gene TRBJ2-1; 9 nucleotides match TRBD1. V trimming: 0 bases; J trimming: 4 bases; junction bases outside the gene matches: 4. Germline lookup yields CDR1 LNHDA and CDR2 SQIVND (reference sequence). This CDR3 spans 16 amino acids. This chain's CDR3 is CASSIEGGTGYNEQFF. The CDR3, as DNA: TGTGCCAGTAGTATAGAGGGCGGGACAGGGTACAATGAGCAGTTCTTC.

At least ten counts were recorded for this clone. The rearrangement uses TRBV27 and TRBJ2-1, with D possibly being TRBD2 (6 bases). This CDR3 is built from 15 residues. CDR1 is MNHEY, CDR2 SMNVEV, per germline (reference sequence). V was pared by 4 bases and J by 2 bases, with 12 bases between. The CDR3 sequence is CASSSGGGPYNEQFF. DNA for the CDR3: TGTGCCAGCAGTTCTGGGGGAGGCCCCTACAATGAGCAGTTCTTC.

Here the CDR3 DNA reads TGTGCCACAAGCGGGAGCTCCTACGAGCAGTACTTC. This codes for CATSGSSYEQYF. The chain is built from TRBV10-3 and TRBJ2-7; 8 bases line up with TRBD2. Germline lookup yields CDR1 ENHRY and CDR2 SYGVKD. This CDR3 is built from 12 residues. J gave up 0 bases and V 10 bases, and 2 bases lay outside the gene matches.

This chain uses TRBV18 with TRBJ2-7; the D gene could be TRBD1 or TRBD2 (5 bases each). Germline CDR1 reads KGHSH; CDR2 reads LQKENI. Deletions cut 5 bases from V and 6 bases from J, with 14 bases between. CDR3 length equals 13 residues. The CDR3 spells CASSSTVGAEQYF. As DNA, the CDR3 is TGTGCCAGCTCATCCACGGTCGGGGCCGAGCAGTACTTC.

The J gene is TRBJ1-3, the V gene TRBV5-1, with D hard to call. V was pared by 4 bases and J by 5 bases, with 10 bases between. Germline CDR1 and CDR2: SGHRS and YFSETQ. The CDR3 is made up of 13 amino acids. The CDR3 reads CASSGPDRNTIYF. For the CDR3, the DNA is TGCGCCAGCAGCGGACCGGACCGAAACACCATATATTTT.

The chain employs TRBV7-9 and TRBJ2-1, with 8 nucleotides matching TRBD1. The CDR3 has 16 residues. Germline values: CDR1 SEHNR, CDR2 FQNEAQ (reference sequence). The V and J ends lost 1 base and 4 bases, in that order; junction bases with no gene match: 6. CDR3 bases: TGTGCCAGCAGCTTAGTGCTCCGGGACAGGTACAATGAGCAGTTCTTC. It is translated as CASSLVLRDRYNEQFF.

The V gene is TRBV2, the J gene TRBJ2-3; TRBD2 matches 13 bases. CDR1 and CDR2 from the germline V gene are SNHLY and FYNNEI. V trimming: 6 bases; J trimming: 3 bases; junction bases outside the gene matches: 3. There are 15 residues in the CDR3. The chain's CDR3 is CASRPGLAGTDTQYF. The CDR3 DNA reads TGTGCCAGCAGGCCGGGACTAGCGGGAACAGATACGCAGTATTTT.

This chain connects TRBV28 to TRBJ2-7, with unresolved D. The ends were cut back, 4 bases at V and 8 bases at J, with 21 bases in the middle. This CDR3 comprises 15 residues. The germline CDR1 and CDR2 sequences are MDHEN and SYDVKM. CDR3 sequence: CASSSVGGVLTKQYF. CDR3 bases: TGTGCCAGCAGTTCCGTGGGCGGAGTCCTCACGAAGCAGTACTTC.

The chain recombines TRBV28 with TRBJ1-4, with D tentatively TRBD1 (5 bases). Germline V gene data show CDR1 as MDHEN and CDR2 as SYDVKM. Between the trimmed V and J ends, which lost 5 bases and 5 bases, there was a span of 15 bases. The length of the CDR3 is 15 residues. CDR3 sequence reads: CASSPPGTGNEKLFF. CDR3 coding DNA: TGTGCCAGCAGTCCCCCCGGGACCGGGAATGAAAAACTGTTTTTT.

Worth noting for this clone: Other DNA sequences in this specimen translate into the identical CDR3. The rearrangement links TRBV6-6 to TRBJ1-2, with 8 bases matching TRBD1. CDR1 is MNHNY, CDR2 SVGAGI, per germline (reference sequence). This CDR3 is built from 11 residues. Trimming at V came to 6 bases and at J to 8 bases, leaving 2 bases not matched to a gene. DNA for the CDR3: TGTGCCAGCAGACGACAGGGGGGCTACACCTTC. Residues: CASRRQGGYTF.

The chain combines TRBV19 with TRBJ2-5, with TRBD1 matching 9 bases. This CDR3 region has 17 residues. V shed 4 bases, J shed 9 bases, and the junction held 18 bases outside the gene matches. Germline V gene data show CDR1 as LNHDA and CDR2 as SQIVND (reference sequence). CDR3 loop: CASSTPGDRAGPRAQYF. DNA for the CDR3: TGTGCCAGTAGTACCCCAGGGGACAGGGCGGGCCCCAGGGCCCAGTACTTC.

In its sample, this clone was seen once. The rearrangement links TRBV15 to TRBJ2-2, with 7 bases aligning to TRBD1. The length of the CDR3 is 17 residues. Germline trimming cut 4 bases from V and 1 base from J; bases unmatched to any gene: 9. Germline V CDR1 and CDR2: LNHNV, YYDKDF (reference sequence). The CDR3 is CATSTPWGQKNTGELFF. CDR3 bases: TGTGCCACCAGCACCCCCTGGGGACAGAAGAACACCGGGGAGCTGTTTTTT. The full variable domain, in which reference TRBV15 and TRBJ2-2 provide the parts outside the CDR3, is DAMVIQNPRYQVTQFGKPVTLSCSQTLNHNVMYWYQQKSSQAPKLLFHYYDKDFNNEADTPDNFQSRRPNTSFCFLDIRSPGLGDTAMYLCATSTPWGQKNTGELFFGEGSRLTVL.

As for this clone: The same CDR3 also results from other DNA sequences found in this sample. This chain uses TRBV10-2 with TRBJ1-1, with TRBD1 as a possible D gene (5 bases). Trimming cost V 6 bases and J 3 bases, with 11 bases left between them. CDR3 size: 13 residues. The germline V gene has CDR1 WSHSY and CDR2 SAAADI. The CDR3 nucleotides read TGCGCCAGCAGCCAAGGGGCCTACACTGAAGCTTTCTTT. Its protein is CASSQGAYTEAFF.

The chain carries TRBV6-4 and TRBJ1-1; D perhaps matches TRBD1 (6 bases). The CDR3 is made up of 14 amino acids. The V and J ends lost 5 bases and 1 base respectively, with 11 bases between them. Germline CDR1 and CDR2: MRHNA and SNTAGT. The CDR3 spells CASSFGGANTEAFF. For the CDR3, the DNA is TGTGCCAGCAGTTTCGGGGGCGCGAACACTGAAGCTTTCTTT.

The chain links TRBV2 to TRBJ2-5; unclear D gene. Deletions cut 0 bases from V and 2 bases from J, with 7 bases between. Germline assignment: CDR1 SNHLY and CDR2 FYNNEI. The CDR3 loop spans 14 amino acids. CDR3 nucleotide sequence: TGTGCCAGCAGTGAAGCGGAGCAGCAAGAGACCCAGTACTTC. Amino acids: CASSEAEQQETQYF.

The V and J genes are TRBV4-2 and TRBJ1-3, with 7 bases fitting TRBD1. With V trimmed by 5 bases and J by 1 base, 5 bases remained unmatched. The CDR3 extends over 15 amino acids. Germline lookup yields CDR1 LGHNA and CDR2 YNFKEQ. The CDR3 nucleotides are TGTGCCAGCAGCAACAACAGGGGATCTGGAAACACCATATATTTT. This gives the protein CASSNNRGSGNTIYF.

About this clone itself: Other DNA sequences in the sample encode the same CDR3. The chain recombines TRBV5-1 with TRBJ2-1, with D unresolved. Germline V gives CDR1 SGHRS, CDR2 YFSETQ. The length of the CDR3 is 15 residues. Trimming removed 0 bases at V and 0 bases at J, with 7 bases between. The CDR3 reads CASSLEAGSYNEQFF. The CDR3 coding sequence is TGCGCCAGCAGCTTGGAGGCTGGCTCCTACAATGAGCAGTTCTTC.

The chain is built from TRBV5-1 and TRBJ2-5, with 8 bases fitting TRBD1. J gave up 3 bases and V 2 bases, and 15 bases lay outside the gene matches. CDR1 and CDR2 (germline): SGHRS, YFSETQ. The CDR3 has 18 residues. The DNA of the CDR3 is TGCGCCAGCAGCTTAGGACAGGGCGGGCAAGGGATGGAAGAGACCCAGTACTTC. It is translated as CASSLGQGGQGMEETQYF.

The rearrangement links TRBV4-2 to TRBJ2-5; unclear D gene. The CDR3 loop spans 15 amino acids. Germline V gene sequence: CDR1 LGHNA, CDR2 YNFKEQ. Trimming cost V 4 bases and J 4 bases, with 16 bases left between them. The CDR3, as DNA: TGTGCCAGCAGCCCTTTCGACGGCCCAAGAGAGACCCAGTACTTC. Amino acids: CASSPFDGPRETQYF.

The chain joins TRBV18 to TRBJ2-5; D gene ambiguous. This CDR3 region has 13 residues. In germline, CDR1 is KGHSH, CDR2 LQKENI. The V end lost 3 bases, the J end lost 0 bases, and 5 bases lay between the germline ends. As DNA, the CDR3 is TGTGCCAGCTCACCCCAGTACCAAGAGACCCAGTACTTC. As protein: CASSPQYQETQYF.

The chain couples TRBV5-1 to TRBJ2-7; a weak D match, TRBD1 (6 bases). Germline V gene lookup returns CDR1 SGHRS and CDR2 YFSETQ. V was shortened by 1 base and J by 6 bases, with 17 bases between the two germline ends. The CDR3 contains 15 residues. CDR3 protein: CASSLRTGLSPEQYF. Here the CDR3 DNA reads TGCGCCAGCAGCTTGCGAACAGGGCTCAGCCCCGAGCAGTACTTC.

As concerns this clone: Within the sample, other DNA sequences also encode this same CDR3. V and J are TRBV4-1 and TRBJ2-7; D remains ambiguous. CDR3 length equals 12 residues. CDR1 and CDR2 from the germline V gene are MGHRA and YSYEKL. Trimming took 0 bases from V and 3 from J, leaving 3 bases between them. CDR3 sequence reads: CASSQDSYEQYF. The DNA for the CDR3 is TGCGCCAGCAGCCAAGACAGCTACGAGCAGTACTTC.

This chain uses TRBV28 with TRBJ1-5; no clear D gene. Trimming removed 3 bases from V and 4 bases from J, with 10 bases in between. The CDR3 is 14 amino acids. Germline assignment: CDR1 MDHEN and CDR2 SYDVKM. The CDR3 DNA reads TGTGCCAGCAGTTTTGGTCACCTTAATCAGCCCCAGCATTTT. Protein sequence: CASSFGHLNQPQHF.

This chain links TRBV7-2 with TRBJ2-3; D is unresolved. V lost 1 base and J 11 bases, leaving 16 bases between the germline ends. Per germline, CDR1 SGHTA and CDR2 FQGNSA. This CDR3 has 14 amino acids. The DNA for the CDR3 is TGTGCCAGCAGCTTAGACGGATCCCGGGTCAGGCAGTATTTT. Translated: CASSLDGSRVRQYF.

The gene calls are TRBV27 and TRBJ1-4; no firm D call. Germline CDR1 is MNHEY and CDR2 is SMNVEV (reference sequence). This CDR3 comprises 13 residues. Trimming cost V 7 bases and J 8 bases, with 14 bases left between them. The CDR3 here is CASKGGSIEKLFF. CDR3 coding DNA: TGTGCCAGCAAAGGTGGTTCGATAGAAAAACTGTTTTTT.

Notes on this clone: Other nucleotide sequences from this sample produce the same CDR3. The chain joins TRBV7-9 to TRBJ2-7, with D possibly matching TRBD2 (7 bases). The CDR3 is 13 amino acids. Trimming removed 3 bases from V and 2 bases from J, with 8 bases in between. CDR1 is SEHNR, CDR2 FQNEAQ, per germline (reference sequence). The CDR3 reads CASSLGGPYEQYF. CDR3 nucleotide sequence: TGTGCCAGCAGCTTGGGGGGGCCCTACGAGCAGTACTTC. The variable domain in full, completed from reference TRBV7-9 and TRBJ2-7, reads DTGVSQNPRHKITKRGQNVTFRCDPISEHNRLYWYRQTLGQGPEFLTYFQNEAQLEKSRLLSDRFSAERPKGSFSTLEIQRTEQGDSAMYLCASSLGGPYEQYFGPGTRLTVT.

This clone was observed a single time. The chain has TRBV28 and TRBJ2-3; tentative D call: TRBD2 (5 bases). V dropped 3 bases and J dropped 1 base, with 17 bases sitting between them. This CDR3 is 17 amino acids long. Germline loops: CDR1 MDHEN, CDR2 SYDVKM. CDR3: CASSFVSRGVGTDTQYF. CDR3 coding DNA: TGTGCCAGCAGTTTCGTTTCTCGGGGAGTGGGCACAGATACGCAGTATTTT.

This clone is a singleton in its sample. J is TRBJ1-2 and V is TRBV5-5; the match to TRBD1 covers 8 bases. V was pared by 1 base and J by 7 bases, with 9 bases of the junction left unmatched. CDR1 and CDR2 (germline): SGHKS, YYEKEE (reference sequence). The CDR3 extends over 15 amino acids. The CDR3 here is CASSLLDRESVGYTF. The CDR3 nucleotides read TGTGCCAGCAGCTTGTTGGACAGGGAATCGGTTGGCTACACCTTC.

This clone was found a few times. For the CDR3, the DNA is TGCGCCAGCAGCCGAGCGGACGTGGCGGTTGACGGCTACACCTTC. This codes for CASSRADVAVDGYTF. The V gene is TRBV5-1, the J gene TRBJ1-2; D unresolved. The CDR3 length is 15 residues. Deletions cut 4 bases from V and 8 bases from J, with 21 bases between. Germline assignment: CDR1 SGHRS and CDR2 YFSETQ.

The J gene is TRBJ2-1, the V gene TRBV7-2; D is tentatively TRBD1 or TRBD2 (7 bases each). The germline gives CDR1 SGHTA, CDR2 FQGNSA. The V end was cut by 5 bases, the J end by 0 bases, with 14 bases between. The CDR3 sequence is 16 residues long. The CDR3 nucleotides are TGTGCCAGCAGCCACAGGGGCGGGGGCTCCTACAATGAGCAGTTCTTC. Its translation: CASSHRGGGSYNEQFF.

The chain couples TRBV27 to TRBJ2-2, with TRBD2 identical over 15 bases. After removal of 2 bases from V and 6 bases from J, the junction contained 7 bases not matched to a gene. Germline CDR1 is MNHEY and CDR2 is SMNVEV (reference sequence). The CDR3 is made up of 18 amino acids. The CDR3 nucleotides read TGTGCCAGCAGTTTACTCCCTTGGACTAGCGGGAGGGCCGGGGAGCTGTTTTTT. This sequence encodes CASSLLPWTSGRAGELFF.

The rearrangement joins TRBV5-4 to TRBJ2-3; D gene ambiguous. CDR1 and CDR2 from the germline V gene are SGHNT and YYREEE (reference sequence). V was clipped by 1 base and J by 3 bases, with 9 bases between them. CDR3 length: 14 amino acids. Written as DNA, the CDR3 is TGTGCCAGCAGCTTGTTGGACGAAACAGATACGCAGTATTTT. Protein product: CASSLLDETDTQYF.